The 27 T cell receptor beta chains presented below share a single source sample, sequenced in a study of identifying expanded T cells in peripheral blood. Sequenced by immunoSEQ multiplex PCR; TCRdb stores in-frame clones only, minus some. The sample lists around 120,000 clones; about 80% were seen once. Material: blood. These TCRs come from a person aged 18 to 75 in good health.

This chain connects TRBV6-1 to TRBJ2-7; D is possibly TRBD1 (6 bases). The CDR3 loop spans 14 amino acids. Trimming shortened V by 6 bases and J by 2 bases, and 14 bases separated the two germline ends. Germline-derived CDR1 and CDR2 are MNHNS and SASEGT. CDR3 nucleotide sequence: TGTGCCAGCAGCCCCAGGGGAGAGACCTACGAGCAGTACTTC. This translates into CASSPRGETYEQYF.

The rearrangement uses TRBV5-4 and TRBJ1-3; no definite D call. Per germline, CDR1 SGHNT and CDR2 YYREEE (reference sequence). The CDR3 has 14 residues. The V and J ends lost 5 bases and 3 bases respectively, with 12 bases between them. The DNA for the CDR3 is TGTGCCAGCAGACCTACCCAAAATGGAAACACCATATATTTT. Protein product: CASRPTQNGNTIYF.

This chain uses TRBV11-2 with TRBJ2-3; D gene unclear. Trimming left V 1 base short and J 3 bases short, with 5 bases between. The CDR3 has 13 amino acids. Germline V gene data show CDR1 as SGHAT and CDR2 as FQNNGV. The CDR3 is CASSLVETDTQYF. CDR3 DNA sequence: TGTGCCAGCAGCTTAGTGGAAACAGATACGCAGTATTTT.

CDR3 residues: CSVEDTPRSAYGYTF. The CDR3 DNA sequence: TGCAGCGTTGAAGATACTCCAAGGTCCGCTTATGGCTACACCTTC. The J gene is TRBJ1-2, the V gene TRBV29-1; no clear D. V was cut by 0 bases and J by 5 bases, with 16 bases left in between. The CDR3 has 15 amino acids. Germline lookup yields CDR1 SQVTM and CDR2 ANQGSEA. Drawing the rest from reference TRBV29-1 and TRBJ1-2, the complete variable domain is SAVISQKPSRDICQRGTSLTIQCQVDSQVTMMFWYRQQPGQSLTLIATANQGSEATYESGFVIDKFPISRPNLTFSTLTVSNMSPEDSSIYLCSVEDTPRSAYGYTFGSGTRLTVV.

The V call is TRBV19, the J call TRBJ2-3; weak D call: TRBD2 (5 bases). This CDR3 region has 14 residues. From germline, CDR1 is LNHDA and CDR2 SQIVND (reference sequence). V lost 6 bases and J 1 base, leaving 11 bases between the germline ends. CDR3: CASRVEAGTDTQYF. The CDR3 bases are TGTGCCAGTAGGGTGGAGGCAGGCACAGATACGCAGTATTTT.

This chain connects TRBV27 to TRBJ1-6; 9 bases map to TRBD1. The germline gives CDR1 MNHEY, CDR2 SMNVEV (reference sequence). The CDR3 is 14 amino acids. V gave up 4 bases and J gave up 7 bases; unmatched junction bases: 2. CDR3 region: CASSWDRENSPLHF. The CDR3 DNA sequence: TGTGCCAGCAGTTGGGACAGGGAGAATTCACCCCTCCACTTT.

This CDR3 reads CATSRDWGQAAGRGYTF. The DNA for the CDR3 is TGTGCCACCAGCAGAGATTGGGGACAGGCCGCGGGGAGGGGCTACACCTTC. This chain uses TRBV15 with TRBJ1-2; 8 bases are shared with TRBD1. The CDR3 consists of 17 residues. Trimming cost V 0 bases and J 8 bases; bases outside gene matches: 14. Germline assignment: CDR1 LNHNV and CDR2 YYDKDF (reference sequence).

The chain couples TRBV19 to TRBJ1-5; D possibly corresponds to TRBD1 (5 bases). Germline V gene sequence: CDR1 LNHDA, CDR2 SQIVND (reference sequence). Between the trimmed V and J ends, which lost 3 bases and 6 bases, there was a span of 12 bases. The CDR3 length is 14 residues. CDR3 loop: CASSITGGGQPQHF. In DNA form, the CDR3 reads TGTGCCAGTAGTATTACGGGGGGGGGTCAGCCCCAGCATTTT.

The chain carries TRBV7-7 and TRBJ1-2; no clear D. V dropped 4 bases and J dropped 4 bases, with 10 bases sitting between them. This CDR3 is built from 13 residues. Germline CDR1 reads SSHAT; CDR2 reads FNYEAQ (reference sequence). CDR3 region: CASSSSRPYGYTF. The CDR3 nucleotides read TGTGCCAGCAGCTCCTCCCGCCCCTATGGCTACACCTTC.

V usage is TRBV28 and J usage is TRBJ2-7; D not resolved. This CDR3 has 16 amino acids. The germline gives CDR1 MDHEN, CDR2 SYDVKM. Trimming left V 6 bases short and J 0 bases short, with 18 bases between. This chain's CDR3 is CASSLPGSPVSYEQYF. CDR3 nucleotide sequence: TGTGCCAGCAGCCTCCCCGGCAGTCCGGTCTCCTACGAGCAGTACTTC.

The chain links TRBV28 to TRBJ1-2, with 9 bases fitting TRBD1. The junction had 13 bases not matched to a gene; V was cut back by 6 bases and J by 5 bases. Germline V gene sequence: CDR1 MDHEN, CDR2 SYDVKM. This CDR3 has 16 residues. For the CDR3, the DNA is TGTGCCAGCAGATTCATCGGACAGGGGAAGGGGTATGGCTACACCTTC. It translates to CASRFIGQGKGYGYTF.

The gene calls are TRBV6-6 and TRBJ2-5; D not certain. Per germline, CDR1 MNHNY and CDR2 SVGAGI (reference sequence). The CDR3 extends over 15 amino acids. Deletions cut 5 bases from V and 4 bases from J, with 17 bases between. CDR3 region: CASSPAAGLRETQYF. The CDR3 region has the DNA TGTGCCAGCAGTCCCGCCGCCGGGCTTAGAGAGACCCAGTACTTC.

V gene TRBV28 combines with J gene TRBJ2-3; TRBD2 might be the D (5 bases). V was trimmed by 2 bases and J by 2 bases, leaving 8 bases between them. The CDR3 consists of 14 residues. Looked up from germline, CDR1 is MDHEN and CDR2 is SYDVKM. The CDR3 bases are TGTGCCAGCAGTTTACTAGCACACACAGATACGCAGTATTTT. This encodes CASSLLAHTDTQYF.

The rearrangement joins TRBV5-8 to TRBJ2-7, with 10 bases lining up with TRBD1. V lost 0 bases, J lost 2 bases, and 2 bases stayed unmatched. The CDR3 covers 15 residues. Germline V gene lookup returns CDR1 SGHTS and CDR2 YDEGEE. The CDR3 bases are TGTGCCAGCAGCTTGGCCGGGACAGGGGCCTACGAGCAGTACTTC. This sequence encodes CASSLAGTGAYEQYF.

The chain uses TRBV5-1 and TRBJ1-2; no clear D. Trimming took 0 bases from V and 4 from J, leaving 7 bases between them. The CDR3 has 13 residues. CDR1 is SGHRS, CDR2 YFSETQ, per germline. CDR3 sequence (DNA): TGCGCCAGCAGCTTGGATGGATTCTATGGCTACACCTTC. Translating it yields CASSLDGFYGYTF.

V gene TRBV6-1 combines with J gene TRBJ1-1; a weak D match, TRBD1 (5 bases). Trimming removed 2 bases at V and 4 bases at J, with 14 bases between. Germline V CDR1 and CDR2: MNHNS, SASEGT. The CDR3 is made up of 15 amino acids. The CDR3 nucleotides read TGTGCCAGCAGTGAATTTATGGGGAGGGGCACTGAAGCTTTCTTT. Amino acids: CASSEFMGRGTEAFF.

The rearrangement joins TRBV30 to TRBJ1-3; 8 bases fit TRBD1. CDR1 GTSNPN and CDR2 SVGIG come from the germline V gene (reference sequence). This CDR3 is 12 amino acids long. The V gene end was trimmed by 5 bases and the J gene end by 7 bases; junction bases not matched to a gene: 4. The CDR3 DNA sequence: TGTGCCTGGGACAGGGGCAGTAACACCATATATTTT. Translation: CAWDRGSNTIYF.

This clone was seen a handful of times. The chain combines TRBV4-3 with TRBJ1-1; no definite D call. Germline loops: CDR1 LGHNA, CDR2 YSLEER. This CDR3 region has 13 residues. Deletions cut 1 base from V and 5 bases from J, with 8 bases between. The CDR3 region has the DNA TGCGCCAGCAGCCAAGTCGGCGGAACTGAAGCTTTCTTT. This gives the protein CASSQVGGTEAFF.

The chain uses TRBV13 and TRBJ1-1; a weak D match, TRBD1 (5 bases). V lost 5 bases, J lost 3 bases, and 22 bases lay in between. Germline CDR1 is PRHDT and CDR2 is FYEKMQ (reference sequence). The CDR3 sequence is 17 residues long. DNA for the CDR3: TGTGCCAGCAGCCCGAAGGGGATCGCTTCCAGATACACTGAAGCTTTCTTT. It yields the protein CASSPKGIASRYTEAFF.

CDR3: CAISVGQGLYEQYF. CDR3 nucleotide sequence: TGTGCCATCAGTGTGGGGCAGGGTCTCTACGAGCAGTACTTC. The chain recombines TRBV10-3 with TRBJ2-7, with D tentatively TRBD1 (5 bases). Between the trimmed V and J ends, which lost 4 bases and 3 bases, there was a span of 13 bases. The CDR3 totals 14 residues. Germline CDR1 ENHRY, CDR2 SYGVKD.

This clone has more than one count but fewer than ten. The genes are TRBV4-1 and TRBJ1-2, with 8 bases identical to TRBD1. Germline lookup yields CDR1 MGHRA and CDR2 YSYEKL. Trimming removed 4 bases from V and 6 bases from J; junction bases left unmatched: 10. This CDR3 is built from 15 residues. CDR3 coding DNA: TGCGCCAGCAGCCCAGGACAGGGAATGGGGAATGGCTACACCTTC. Translated: CASSPGQGMGNGYTF.

The V call is TRBV2, the J call TRBJ1-4; TRBD1 aligns across 7 bases. The germline V gene has CDR1 SNHLY and CDR2 FYNNEI. The CDR3 loop spans 20 amino acids. V was pared by 1 base and J by 0 bases, with 14 bases of the junction left unmatched. CDR3 amino acids: CASSEVGGTVGTSTNEKLFF. CDR3 in DNA: TGTGCCAGCAGTGAAGTAGGGGGGACAGTGGGTACTTCAACTAATGAAAAACTGTTTTTT.

The genes are TRBV5-1 and TRBJ2-3; D remains ambiguous. Trimming took off 6 bases at V and 0 bases at J, with 11 bases between the two ends. Germline lookup yields CDR1 SGHRS and CDR2 YFSETQ. This CDR3 is built from 14 residues. The CDR3 DNA is TGCGCCAGCACTTTCACCGAAAGCACAGATACGCAGTATTTT. It translates to CASTFTESTDTQYF.

This clone was found once. The chain uses TRBV23-1 and TRBJ1-6, with 7 bases matching TRBD1. TRBV23-1 is an ORF for which the function is uncertain. The CDR3 length is 16 residues. V trimming: 2 bases; J trimming: 3 bases; junction bases outside the gene matches: 4. CDR3: CASSQRDSDYNSPLHF. In DNA form, the CDR3 reads TGCGCCAGCAGTCAAAGGGACAGCGACTATAATTCACCCCTCCACTTT.

The rearrangement uses TRBV5-6 and TRBJ2-7, with D unresolved. Germline assignment: CDR1 SGHDT and CDR2 YYEEEE. V was cut by 4 bases and J by 3 bases, with 20 bases left in between. The CDR3 has 16 residues. The CDR3 bases are TGTGCCAGCAGCACCTACCCCCCCCGTCCCCTCTACGAGCAGTACTTC. This gives the protein CASSTYPPRPLYEQYF.

The chain joins TRBV25-1 to TRBJ1-4; TRBD1 aligns across 7 bases. This CDR3 is built from 15 residues. The germline gives CDR1 MGHDK, CDR2 SYGVNS. J gave up 6 bases and V 1 base, and 5 bases lay outside the gene matches. The CDR3 nucleotides are TGTGCCAGCAGTGAATTCAGGGGGGCAGATGAAAAACTGTTTTTT. This gives the protein CASSEFRGADEKLFF. Using reference TRBV25-1 and TRBJ1-4 for the parts outside the CDR3, the full variable domain is EADIYQTPRYLVIGTGKKITLECSQTMGHDKMYWYQQDPGMELHLIHYSYGVNSTEKGDLSSESTVSRIRTEHFPLTLESARPSHTSQYLCASSEFRGADEKLFFGSGTQLSVL.

This chain connects TRBV9 to TRBJ1-1; the D gene is possibly TRBD1 (6 bases). Germline CDR1 and CDR2: SGDLS and YYNGEE. This CDR3 spans 16 amino acids. Between the trimmed V and J ends, which lost 4 bases and 5 bases, there was a span of 21 bases. CDR3 in DNA: TGTGCCAGCAGCTCTGGTGGGGGCGTTATTCCGACTGAAGCTTTCTTT. Encoded protein: CASSSGGGVIPTEAFF.